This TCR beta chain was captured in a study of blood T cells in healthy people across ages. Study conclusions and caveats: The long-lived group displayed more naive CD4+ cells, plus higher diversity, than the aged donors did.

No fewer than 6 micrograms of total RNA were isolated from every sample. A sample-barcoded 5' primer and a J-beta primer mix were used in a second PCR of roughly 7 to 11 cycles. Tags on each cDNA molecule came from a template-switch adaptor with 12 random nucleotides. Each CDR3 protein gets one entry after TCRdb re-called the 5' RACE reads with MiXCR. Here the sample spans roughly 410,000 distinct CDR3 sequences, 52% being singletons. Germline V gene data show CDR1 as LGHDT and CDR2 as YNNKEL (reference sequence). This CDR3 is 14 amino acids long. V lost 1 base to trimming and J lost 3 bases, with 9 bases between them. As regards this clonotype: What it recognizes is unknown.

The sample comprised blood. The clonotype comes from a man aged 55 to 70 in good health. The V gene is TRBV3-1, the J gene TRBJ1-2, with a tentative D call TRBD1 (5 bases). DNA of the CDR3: TGTGCCAGCAGCCAAGGGGGGTGGGACTATGGCTACACCTTC. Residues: CASSQGGWDYGYTF.